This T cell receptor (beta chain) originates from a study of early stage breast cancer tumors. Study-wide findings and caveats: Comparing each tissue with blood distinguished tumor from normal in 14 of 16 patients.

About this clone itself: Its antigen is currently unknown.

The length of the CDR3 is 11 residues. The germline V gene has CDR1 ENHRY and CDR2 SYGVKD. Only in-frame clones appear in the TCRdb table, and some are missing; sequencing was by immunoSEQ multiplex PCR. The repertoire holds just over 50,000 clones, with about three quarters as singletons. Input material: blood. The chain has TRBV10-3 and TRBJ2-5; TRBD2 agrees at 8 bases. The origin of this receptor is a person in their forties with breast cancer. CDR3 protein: CASGGAETQYF. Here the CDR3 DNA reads TGTGCTTCGGGGGGGGCGGAGACCCAGTACTTC.